The T cell receptor beta chain under discussion was sequenced for a study of T cells in Graves' hyperthyroidism and ophthalmopathy. This CDR3 spans 18 amino acids. J lost 3 bases, V lost 8 bases, and 15 bases had no gene match. Germline-derived CDR1 and CDR2 are MNHNS and SASEGT. RNA transcripts yielded amplified TCR beta CDR3 regions. HTBI primers were employed in a first-round RT-PCR of the TCR CDR3. From the multiplex PCR reads, TCRdb called clonotypes with MiXCR, one entry per CDR3 protein. The sample gives 500,000 to 650,000 distinct CDR3 sequences, around 13% of which show up once; approximately 13% is in the top ten. This clonotype was recorded at least ten times. What it binds is not known. Patients having uncontrolled infection, another autoimmune disease, pregnancy or lactation were not included. Isolation of PBMCs was performed on about 10 ml fresh peripheral blood. General observations from the study: Blood held most thyroid clonotypes expanded above 0.001 frequency. Ophthalmopathy could be told apart from stable hyperthyroidism with a 13 V-J model.

The TCR sequence derives from a woman in her thirties or forties with Graves' hyperthyroidism. Source material: blood. The V gene is TRBV6-1, the J gene TRBJ2-7, with TRBD2 identical over 14 bases. The CDR3: CASYGGLAGDYNLYEQYF. CDR3 sequence (DNA): TGTGCCAGCTACGGGGGACTAGCGGGGGATTATAATCTCTACGAGCAGTACTTC.